This T cell receptor beta chain was identified in a study of T cells in localized non-small cell lung cancer. Clones were sequenced by immunoSEQ multiplex PCR, and TCRdb holds only the in-frame ones, with some missing. The data contain about 48,000 clones, roughly 77% of them singletons. The count of this clone is one. Its antigen is not known. Study outcomes and limitations: Peak T cell clonality was found in uninvolved adjacent lung, exceeding tumor.

CDR3 length: 15 amino acids. The V gene's germline CDR1 is MDHEN and CDR2 SYDVKM. The V gene end was trimmed by 3 bases and the J gene end by 4 bases; junction bases not matched to a gene: 4. The TCR originated in a man aged 35-75 years with stage I squamous cell lung carcinoma. The V call is TRBV28, the J call TRBJ1-5; 9 bases align to TRBD1. The source was peripheral blood, collected before any cancer treatment. In DNA, the CDR3 is TGTGCCAGCAGTTTCGGGACAGGGAAGAATCAGCCCCAGCATTTT. Protein: CASSFGTGKNQPQHF.